These 28 T cell receptor beta chains originate from one sample sequenced in a study of beta chain features in type 1 diabetes. The authors reverse transcribed all of the isolated RNA, so sequencing captured expressed TCRB transcripts. Method: immunoSEQ multiplex PCR; TCRdb's copy keeps in-frame clones and lacks some. The sample includes hundreds of thousands of clones, roughly 15% of them seen just once. Sample: naive CD4+ T cells from blood. The origin of the receptors is a woman aged 18-29 years in good health.

Only a few counts were recorded for this clone. The chain uses TRBV7-9 and TRBJ2-7; unclear D gene. This CDR3 has 12 amino acids. Germline CDR1 reads SEHNR; CDR2 reads FQNEAQ (reference sequence). Between the trimmed V and J ends, which lost 3 bases and 7 bases, there was a span of 10 bases. The CDR3 sequence: CASSLIMEEQYF. As DNA, the CDR3 is TGTGCCAGCAGCTTGATCATGGAAGAGCAGTACTTC. Looking up the rest from reference TRBV7-9 and TRBJ2-7 gives the full variable domain: DTGVSQNPRHKITKRGQNVTFRCDPISEHNRLYWYRQTLGQGPEFLTYFQNEAQLEKSRLLSDRFSAERPKGSFSTLEIQRTEQGDSAMYLCASSLIMEEQYFGPGTRLTVT.

The CDR3 protein is CASSLFLRRAYEQYF. The CDR3 bases are TGTGCCAGCAGTTTATTTCTACGGCGGGCCTACGAGCAGTACTTC. The J gene is TRBJ2-7, the V gene TRBV28; TRBD2 is a possible D gene (5 bases). Germline V gene data show CDR1 as MDHEN and CDR2 as SYDVKM. Deletions cut 1 base from V and 2 bases from J, with 12 bases between. The CDR3 runs 15 residues.

The table lists this clone with a few counts. The chain uses TRBV19 and TRBJ1-5; 10 positions agree with TRBD1. The CDR3 is made up of 14 amino acids. In germline, CDR1 is LNHDA, CDR2 SQIVND (reference sequence). Losses at the gene ends were 10 bases for V and 5 bases for J; bases not matched to a gene: 8. The CDR3: CAIGDRGYDQPQHF. The CDR3 DNA reads TGTGCCATTGGGGACAGGGGATACGATCAGCCCCAGCATTTT.

This clone was detected a few times. This rearrangement joins TRBV5-1 to TRBJ1-4, with 8 bases lining up with TRBD1. The V gene's germline CDR1 is SGHRS and CDR2 YFSETQ. V lost 4 bases to trimming and J lost 7 bases; unmatched junction nucleotides: 6. The CDR3 is made up of 14 amino acids. Here the CDR3 DNA reads TGCGCCAGCAGCGCCCAGGGGGCGCGTGAAAAACTGTTTTTT. It translates to CASSAQGAREKLFF.

The V call is TRBV6-5, the J call TRBJ2-5; weak D call: TRBD2 (6 bases). The ends were cut back, 3 bases at V and 1 base at J, with 9 bases in the middle. The CDR3 length is 14 residues. Germline CDR1 reads MNHEY; CDR2 reads SVGAGI. CDR3 nucleotide sequence: TGTGCCAGCAGTTATTGGGGGGTCCAAGAGACCCAGTACTTC. This encodes CASSYWGVQETQYF.

V gene TRBV6-5 combines with J gene TRBJ2-2; D possibly uses TRBD1 or TRBD2 (5 bases each). V was clipped by 3 bases and J by 7 bases, with 15 bases between them. CDR1 MNHEY and CDR2 SVGAGI come from the germline V gene. The length of the CDR3 is 15 residues. CDR3 amino acids: CASSYAQGVVGELFF. The CDR3 coding sequence is TGTGCCAGCAGTTATGCGCAGGGAGTAGTCGGGGAGCTGTTTTTT.

In its sample, this clone was seen a few times. This chain joins TRBV4-3 and TRBJ2-3, with 10 bases matching TRBD2. Germline V gives CDR1 LGHNA, CDR2 YSLEER. The CDR3 spans 18 residues. V trimming: 4 bases; J trimming: 4 bases; junction bases outside the gene matches: 14. The CDR3 loop is CASSLTTTGLATPDTQYF. The CDR3 DNA follows: TGCGCCAGCAGCCTAACGACTACGGGACTAGCGACCCCAGATACGCAGTATTTT.

This chain connects TRBV2 to TRBJ2-1, with D hard to call. Looked up from germline, CDR1 is SNHLY and CDR2 is FYNNEI. V was pared by 0 bases and J by 13 bases, with 13 bases between. The CDR3 consists of 13 residues. For the CDR3, the DNA is TGTGCCAGCAGTGAAGCGGTCCCCTTCGGACAGTTCTTC. As protein: CASSEAVPFGQFF.

This clone was seen a few times. The chain carries TRBV4-2 and TRBJ1-5; 10 bases are shared with TRBD1. Germline CDR1 reads LGHNA; CDR2 reads YNFKEQ. CDR3 length: 17 residues. With 0 bases clipped from V and 9 bases from J, the junction kept 11 bases outside the gene matches. CDR3 sequence (DNA): TGTGCCAGCAGCCAAGATTACGGGACAGGGGCTTGGTGGCCCCAGCATTTT. It specifies CASSQDYGTGAWWPQHF.

This chain links TRBV6-1 with TRBJ1-1, with a tentative D call TRBD1 (5 bases). CDR1 MNHNS and CDR2 SASEGT come from the germline V gene. CDR3 length: 14 amino acids. V shed 5 bases and J shed 10 bases, with 20 bases lying between them. CDR3 amino acids: CASSNTAGIPRAFF. The CDR3 bases are TGTGCCAGCAGTAACACGGCAGGGATTCCCAGAGCTTTCTTT.

The rearrangement joins TRBV28 to TRBJ2-5; possible D gene TRBD1, 6 bases. Between the trimmed V and J ends, which lost 5 bases and 6 bases, there was a span of 13 bases. From germline, CDR1 is MDHEN and CDR2 SYDVKM. CDR3 length equals 13 residues. The CDR3 loop is CASSGQGWKTQYF. CDR3 DNA sequence: TGTGCCAGCAGTGGGCAGGGGTGGAAGACCCAGTACTTC.

This chain links TRBV6-6 with TRBJ2-7; 9 nucleotides match TRBD2. V lost 5 bases to trimming and J lost 5 bases; unmatched junction nucleotides: 7. CDR1 is MNHNY and CDR2 is SVGAGI in the germline V gene (reference sequence). The CDR3 sequence is 14 residues long. The CDR3 DNA sequence: TGTGCCAGCAGTAGAGCCGGGACTAGCCACGAGCAGTACTTC. This translates into CASSRAGTSHEQYF.

This sequence joins TRBV27 and TRBJ2-3; D possibly matches TRBD1 or TRBD2 (5 bases each). This CDR3 is 13 amino acids long. V was clipped by 4 bases and J by 6 bases, with 11 bases between them. Germline V gives CDR1 MNHEY, CDR2 SMNVEV (reference sequence). CDR3 DNA sequence: TGTGCCAGCAGTTCCCGGGGCTGGGATACGCAGTATTTT. Its translation is CASSSRGWDTQYF.

The chain couples TRBV6-1 to TRBJ2-7; D is possibly TRBD1 (6 bases). Germline CDR1 MNHNS, CDR2 SASEGT. V was clipped by 6 bases and J by 2 bases, with 14 bases between them. This CDR3 is 14 amino acids long. CDR3 region: CASRYRTDAYEQYF. CDR3 DNA: TGTGCCAGCAGGTACCGGACAGACGCCTACGAGCAGTACTTC.

This clone was picked up a small number of times. J is TRBJ2-2 and V is TRBV4-2; 7 bases fit TRBD2. V lost 1 base, J lost 3 bases, and 2 bases stayed unmatched. The CDR3 has 15 residues. CDR1 is LGHNA, CDR2 YNFKEQ, per germline. CDR3 loop: CASSQAAGDTGELFF. CDR3 coding DNA: TGTGCCAGCAGCCAAGCCGCGGGAGACACCGGGGAGCTGTTTTTT.

This clone was detected only a few times. The chain has TRBV11-3 and TRBJ2-7; the match to TRBD2 covers 7 bases. Germline lookup yields CDR1 SGHNT and CDR2 YENEEA. The length of the CDR3 is 13 residues. With V trimmed by 5 bases and J by 4 bases, 5 bases remained unmatched. The CDR3 bases are TGTGCCAGCAGCCCGGCTAGCGGATACGAGCAGTACTTC. The encoded protein is CASSPASGYEQYF.

This chain connects TRBV18 to TRBJ1-5, with 9 bases aligning to TRBD1. Germline CDR1 reads KGHSH; CDR2 reads LQKENI. The length of the CDR3 is 15 residues. With 6 bases clipped from V and 6 bases from J, the junction kept 9 bases outside the gene matches. CDR3 in DNA: TGTGCCAGCTCGGAGGACAGGGGAGGATTTCAGCCCCAGCATTTT. This codes for CASSEDRGGFQPQHF.

This sequence joins TRBV2 and TRBJ2-7; D uncertain. Trimming stripped 6 bases from V and 6 bases from J, with 9 bases between. CDR3 size: 11 residues. Germline loops: CDR1 SNHLY, CDR2 FYNNEI. This CDR3 is CASRGKSEQYF. In DNA form, the CDR3 reads TGTGCCAGCAGGGGGAAATCCGAGCAGTACTTC.

In its sample, this clone was seen a few times. The sample has other DNA sequences that encode this CDR3 too. The V call is TRBV18, the J call TRBJ2-5; D uncertain. The V end lost 2 bases, the J end lost 4 bases, and 5 bases lay between the germline ends. Per germline, CDR1 KGHSH and CDR2 LQKENI. CDR3 size: 12 residues. CDR3 residues: CASSPSGETQYF. CDR3 DNA sequence: TGTGCCAGCTCACCATCAGGAGAGACCCAGTACTTC.

J is TRBJ2-1 and V is TRBV28; D remains ambiguous. Trimming pared 1 base from V and 5 bases from J, leaving 15 bases between. The CDR3 is 16 residues long. Germline-derived CDR1 and CDR2 are MDHEN and SYDVKM. CDR3 nucleotides: TGTGCCAGCAGTTTATATGGTCCGGTGAGGCACAATGAGCAGTTCTTC. This translates into CASSLYGPVRHNEQFF.

This clone occurred a few times. The rearrangement links TRBV29-1 to TRBJ2-5; tentatively, D is TRBD2 (5 bases). The germline V and J ends were trimmed by 3 bases and 2 bases, with 10 bases remaining between them. Germline loops: CDR1 SQVTM, CDR2 ANQGSEA. CDR3 length: 13 residues. This chain's CDR3 is CSVDGSAQETQYF. DNA for the CDR3: TGCAGCGTTGATGGTAGCGCACAAGAGACCCAGTACTTC.

V is TRBV7-2 and J is TRBJ2-1; 8 bases align to TRBD1. Germline CDR1 reads SGHTA; CDR2 reads FQGNSA. CDR3 length: 15 residues. V dropped 3 bases and J dropped 4; count of bases not matched to a gene: 5. CDR3 residues: CASSFGQGVYNEQFF. The CDR3, as DNA: TGTGCCAGCAGCTTTGGACAGGGTGTTTACAATGAGCAGTTCTTC.

The rearrangement uses TRBV7-9 and TRBJ1-4, with a tentative D call TRBD1 (6 bases). Per the germline V gene, CDR1 is SEHNR and CDR2 is FQNEAQ (reference sequence). V was clipped by 8 bases and J by 8 bases, with 15 bases between them. CDR3 length: 13 amino acids. The CDR3 DNA reads TGTGCCAGCCGGGGGCAGCTTTGGGAAAAACTGTTTTTT. Translated: CASRGQLWEKLFF.

The chain recombines TRBV5-8 with TRBJ1-5; D unresolved. The V and J ends lost 2 bases and 0 bases respectively, with 18 bases between them. Germline loops: CDR1 SGHTS, CDR2 YDEGEE. This CDR3 has 18 residues. The CDR3 loop reads CASSFRISGGNSNQPQHF. The CDR3 region has the DNA TGTGCCAGCAGCTTTCGAATCTCGGGCGGAAATAGCAATCAGCCCCAGCATTTT. The full variable domain, with the rest looked up from reference TRBV5-8 and TRBJ1-5, is EAGVTQSPTHLIKTRGQQATLRCSPISGHTSVYWYQQALGLGLQFLLWYDEGEERNRGNFPPRFSGRQFPNYSSELNVNALELEDSALYLCASSFRISGGNSNQPQHFGDGTRLSIL.

The chain couples TRBV4-2 to TRBJ1-1, with no clear D. The CDR3 extends over 14 amino acids. Germline V gene sequence: CDR1 LGHNA, CDR2 YNFKEQ. V was pared by 1 base and J by 10 bases, with 16 bases between. The CDR3 is CASSQATVQLGAFF. The CDR3 DNA is TGTGCCAGCAGCCAAGCCACCGTTCAGCTCGGAGCTTTCTTT.

This clone was seen more than once but under ten times. This chain uses TRBV7-3 with TRBJ1-2; D gene uncertain. There are 12 residues in the CDR3. V was trimmed by 1 base and J by 12 bases, leaving 12 bases between them. The germline gives CDR1 SGHTA, CDR2 FQGTGA. CDR3 loop: CASSLIGPPNTF. In DNA, the CDR3 is TGTGCCAGCAGCTTAATCGGTCCGCCGAACACCTTC.

This clone was seen more than once but under ten times. The chain employs TRBV10-3 and TRBJ2-1, with D perhaps given as TRBD1 or TRBD2 (6 bases each). The CDR3 runs 15 residues. Looked up from germline, CDR1 is ENHRY and CDR2 is SYGVKD. V lost 0 bases, J lost 3 bases, and 9 bases lay in between. The DNA of the CDR3 is TGTGCCATCAGTGAGTCCGGGGGCCTCTACAATGAGCAGTTCTTC. Its translation is CAISESGGLYNEQFF.

The chain has TRBV28 and TRBJ2-3; TRBD1 is a possible D gene (6 bases). CDR3 length: 17 residues. Deletions cut 8 bases from V and 0 bases from J, with 21 bases between. Germline V gene sequence: CDR1 MDHEN, CDR2 SYDVKM. CDR3 amino acids: CASPPVGTPPSTDTQYF. The DNA of the CDR3 is TGTGCCAGCCCCCCCGTCGGGACACCGCCTAGCACAGATACGCAGTATTTT.